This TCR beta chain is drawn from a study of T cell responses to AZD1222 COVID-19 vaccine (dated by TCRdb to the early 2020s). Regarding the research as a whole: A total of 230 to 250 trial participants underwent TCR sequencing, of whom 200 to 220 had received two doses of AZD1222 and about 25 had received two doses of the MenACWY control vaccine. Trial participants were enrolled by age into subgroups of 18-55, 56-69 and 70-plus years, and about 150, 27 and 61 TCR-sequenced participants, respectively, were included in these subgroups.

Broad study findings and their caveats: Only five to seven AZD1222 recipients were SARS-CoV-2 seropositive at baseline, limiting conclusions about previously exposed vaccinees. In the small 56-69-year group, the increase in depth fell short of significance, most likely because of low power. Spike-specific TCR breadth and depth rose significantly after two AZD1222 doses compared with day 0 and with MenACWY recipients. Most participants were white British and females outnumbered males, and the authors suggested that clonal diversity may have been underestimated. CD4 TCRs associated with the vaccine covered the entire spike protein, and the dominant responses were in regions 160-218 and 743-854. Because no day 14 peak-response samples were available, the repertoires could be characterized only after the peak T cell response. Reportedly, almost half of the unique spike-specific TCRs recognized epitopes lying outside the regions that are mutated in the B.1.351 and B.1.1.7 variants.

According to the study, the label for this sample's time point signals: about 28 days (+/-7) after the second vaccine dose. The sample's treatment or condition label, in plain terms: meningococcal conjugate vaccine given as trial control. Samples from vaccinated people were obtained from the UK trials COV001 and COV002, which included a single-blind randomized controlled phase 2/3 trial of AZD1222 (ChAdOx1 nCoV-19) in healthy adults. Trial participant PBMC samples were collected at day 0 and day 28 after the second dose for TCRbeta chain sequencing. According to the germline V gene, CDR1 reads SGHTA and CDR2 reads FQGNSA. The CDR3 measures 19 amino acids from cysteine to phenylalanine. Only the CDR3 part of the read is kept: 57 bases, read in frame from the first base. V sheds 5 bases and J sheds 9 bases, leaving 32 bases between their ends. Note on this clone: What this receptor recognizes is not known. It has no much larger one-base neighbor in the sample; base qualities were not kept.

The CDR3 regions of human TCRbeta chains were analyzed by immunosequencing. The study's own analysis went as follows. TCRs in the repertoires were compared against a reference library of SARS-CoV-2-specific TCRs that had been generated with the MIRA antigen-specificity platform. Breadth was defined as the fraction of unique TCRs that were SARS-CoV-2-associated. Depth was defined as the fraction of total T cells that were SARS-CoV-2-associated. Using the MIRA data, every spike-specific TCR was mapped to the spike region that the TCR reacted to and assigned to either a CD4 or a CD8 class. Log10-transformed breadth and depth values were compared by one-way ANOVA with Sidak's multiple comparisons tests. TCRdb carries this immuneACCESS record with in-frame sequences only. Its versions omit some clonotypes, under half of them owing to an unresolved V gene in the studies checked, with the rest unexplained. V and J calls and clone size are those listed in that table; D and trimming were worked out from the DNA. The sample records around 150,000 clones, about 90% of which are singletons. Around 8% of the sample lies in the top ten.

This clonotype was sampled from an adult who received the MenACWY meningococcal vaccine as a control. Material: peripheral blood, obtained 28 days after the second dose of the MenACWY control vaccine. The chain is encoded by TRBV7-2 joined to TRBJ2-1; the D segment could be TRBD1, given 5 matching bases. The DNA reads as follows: TGTGCCAGCAGCCCGGGCCCAGGGCGTTATGGCGTCATCGAAGGTGAGCAGTTCTTC. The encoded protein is CASSPGPGRYGVIEGEQFF. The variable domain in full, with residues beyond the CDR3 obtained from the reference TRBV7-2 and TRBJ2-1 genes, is GAGVSQSPSNKVTEKGKDVELRCDPISGHTALYWYRQSLGQGLEFLIYFQGNSAPDKSGLPSDRFSAERTGGSVSTLTIQRTQQEDSAVYLCASSPGPGRYGVIEGEQFFGPGTRLTVL.